One sample yielded the 14 T cell receptor beta chains listed below, sequenced in a study of CD8 T cells in ankylosing spondylitis. Notes on the study in general: It appeared that ankylosing spondylitis blood was characterized by a TCR beta motif of several highly homologous variants.

No antigen is known for these receptors. TCRdb ran MiXCR on the 5' RACE reads and lists one entry per CDR3 protein. Found here are around 140,000 distinct CDR3 sequences, 15% to 20% of them singletons; the top ten hold around a third. The sample consisted of blood, either unsorted or a sorted T cell fraction (not recorded which). Every receptor here comes from a male donor with ankylosing spondylitis.

V usage is TRBV12-3 or TRBV12-4 and J usage is TRBJ2-5, with 7 bases lining up with TRBD2. There are 14 residues in the CDR3. V trimming: 3 bases; J trimming: 4 bases; junction bases outside the gene matches: 5. The CDR3, as DNA: TGTGCCAGCAGTTTCGCGGGAGTCGGAGAGACCCAGTACTTC. Protein: CASSFAGVGETQYF.

This clonotype turned up a few times. The rearrangement links TRBV20-1 to TRBJ2-7; 11 bases fit TRBD1. The V segment lost 5 bases and the J segment 1 base; nucleotides outside the gene matches: 7. Germline loops: CDR1 DFQATT, CDR2 SNEGSKA (reference sequence). The CDR3 totals 15 residues. The CDR3: CSAVDRGLSSYEQYF. CDR3 DNA sequence: TGCAGTGCTGTGGACAGGGGGCTTTCTTCCTACGAGCAGTACTTC.

The chain links TRBV6-1 to TRBJ2-3, with D unclear. This CDR3 region has 11 residues. V gave up 10 bases and J gave up 4 bases, with 9 bases separating them. Germline loops: CDR1 MNHNS, CDR2 SASEGT. The CDR3, as DNA: TGTGCCACCCGAGCCGCAGATACGCAGTATTTT. Its translation: CATRAADTQYF.

This clonotype occurred a few times. The rearrangement joins TRBV6-5 to TRBJ2-2; possibly TRBD1 for D (5 bases). V gave up 2 bases and J gave up 6 bases, with 10 bases separating them. This CDR3 region has 14 residues. Germline V gene lookup returns CDR1 MNHEY and CDR2 SVGAGI. The CDR3 sequence: CASSYGLGAGELFF. The CDR3 region has the DNA TGTGCCAGCAGTTACGGTTTAGGGGCCGGGGAGCTGTTTTTT.

This clonotype was observed a few times. The chain joins TRBV2 to TRBJ1-5; D is unresolved. This CDR3 comprises 15 residues. The V gene's germline CDR1 is SNHLY and CDR2 FYNNEI. Deletions cut 4 bases from V and 6 bases from J, with 16 bases between. The CDR3 nucleotides are TGTGCCAGCAGTGTTGGCGGGCCGGGAGGTCAGCCCCAGCATTTT. It codes for CASSVGGPGGQPQHF.

The sample holds a few counts of this clonotype. The rearrangement links TRBV4-2 to TRBJ2-5, with D unclear. V lost 0 bases, J lost 0 bases, and 2 bases lay in between. From germline, CDR1 is LGHNA and CDR2 YNFKEQ. There are 13 residues in the CDR3. CDR3 nucleotides: TGTGCCAGCAGCCAAGATTACCAAGAGACCCAGTACTTC. This encodes CASSQDYQETQYF.

This sequence joins TRBV7-9 and TRBJ2-5; TRBD1 might be the D (6 bases). Trimming removed 5 bases from V and 1 base from J, with 14 bases in between. Germline V gene sequence: CDR1 SEHNR, CDR2 FQNEAQ (reference sequence). The CDR3 is 15 residues long. The CDR3 here is CASSRAGVSQETQYF. CDR3 bases: TGTGCCAGCAGCCGCGCAGGGGTTAGCCAAGAGACCCAGTACTTC. The full variable domain, rest sourced from reference TRBV7-9 and TRBJ2-5, is DTGVSQNPRHKITKRGQNVTFRCDPISEHNRLYWYRQTLGQGPEFLTYFQNEAQLEKSRLLSDRFSAERPKGSFSTLEIQRTEQGDSAMYLCASSRAGVSQETQYFGPGTRLLVL.

V is TRBV6-4 and J is TRBJ2-3, with unresolved D. Trimming removed 1 base from V and 0 bases from J, with 11 bases in between. The germline V gene encodes CDR1 MRHNA and CDR2 SNTAGT. CDR3 length: 16 residues. The CDR3 sequence: CASSDFKRRSTDTQYF. The CDR3 DNA sequence: TGTGCCAGCAGTGACTTTAAGAGACGGAGCACAGATACGCAGTATTTT.

In this sample, this clonotype turned up once. The CDR3 nucleotides are TGTGCCAGCAGTTTATCTTGGGGCCGGGAGCTGTTTTTT. Its protein is CASSLSWGRELFF. This chain joins TRBV27 and TRBJ2-2; the D gene is possibly TRBD1 (5 bases). Germline V gene lookup returns CDR1 MNHEY and CDR2 SMNVEV (reference sequence). Trimming removed 0 bases at V and 9 bases at J, with 8 bases between. This CDR3 comprises 13 residues.

This clonotype appeared a few times. The chain combines TRBV12-3 or TRBV12-4 with TRBJ2-5, with D unresolved. This CDR3 is built from 13 residues. Trimming removed 3 bases at V and 2 bases at J, with 7 bases between. CDR3 residues: CASSFNSQETQYF. The CDR3 DNA sequence: TGTGCCAGCAGTTTTAACTCTCAAGAGACCCAGTACTTC.

The chain joins TRBV12-3 or TRBV12-4 to TRBJ2-1; 10 bases fit TRBD2. Losses at the gene ends were 3 bases for V and 10 bases for J; bases not matched to a gene: 9. The CDR3 has 15 amino acids. As DNA, the CDR3 is TGTGCCAGCAGTTTTCTTGCTAGCGGGAGAGGGGAGCAGTTCTTC. The encoded protein is CASSFLASGRGEQFF.

This clonotype was seen more than once but under ten times. The V gene is TRBV28, the J gene TRBJ2-7; D is undetermined. CDR1 and CDR2 from the germline V gene are MDHEN and SYDVKM. V lost 5 bases and J lost 0, with 8 bases in between. This CDR3 is 13 amino acids long. CDR3 DNA: TGTGCCAGCAGTGGGGTGGGCTCCTACGAGCAGTACTTC. Its protein is CASSGVGSYEQYF.

This clonotype was observed a handful of times. The gene calls are TRBV9 and TRBJ2-7; no firm D call. The CDR3 runs 12 residues. The germline CDR1 and CDR2 sequences are SGDLS and YYNGEE. Trimming took 3 bases from V and 6 from J, leaving 10 bases between them. CDR3 nucleotide sequence: TGTGCCAGCAGCGGTACATTGTTCGAGCAGTACTTC. This codes for CASSGTLFEQYF.

The rearrangement joins TRBV2 to TRBJ1-3; D may be TRBD1 (6 bases). Trimming removed 7 bases from V and 0 bases from J, with 13 bases in between. The CDR3 contains 15 residues. Germline CDR1 reads SNHLY; CDR2 reads FYNNEI. Here the CDR3 DNA reads TGTGCCAGCACCCCGGGACACAGCTCTGGAAACACCATATATTTT. This encodes CASTPGHSSGNTIYF.